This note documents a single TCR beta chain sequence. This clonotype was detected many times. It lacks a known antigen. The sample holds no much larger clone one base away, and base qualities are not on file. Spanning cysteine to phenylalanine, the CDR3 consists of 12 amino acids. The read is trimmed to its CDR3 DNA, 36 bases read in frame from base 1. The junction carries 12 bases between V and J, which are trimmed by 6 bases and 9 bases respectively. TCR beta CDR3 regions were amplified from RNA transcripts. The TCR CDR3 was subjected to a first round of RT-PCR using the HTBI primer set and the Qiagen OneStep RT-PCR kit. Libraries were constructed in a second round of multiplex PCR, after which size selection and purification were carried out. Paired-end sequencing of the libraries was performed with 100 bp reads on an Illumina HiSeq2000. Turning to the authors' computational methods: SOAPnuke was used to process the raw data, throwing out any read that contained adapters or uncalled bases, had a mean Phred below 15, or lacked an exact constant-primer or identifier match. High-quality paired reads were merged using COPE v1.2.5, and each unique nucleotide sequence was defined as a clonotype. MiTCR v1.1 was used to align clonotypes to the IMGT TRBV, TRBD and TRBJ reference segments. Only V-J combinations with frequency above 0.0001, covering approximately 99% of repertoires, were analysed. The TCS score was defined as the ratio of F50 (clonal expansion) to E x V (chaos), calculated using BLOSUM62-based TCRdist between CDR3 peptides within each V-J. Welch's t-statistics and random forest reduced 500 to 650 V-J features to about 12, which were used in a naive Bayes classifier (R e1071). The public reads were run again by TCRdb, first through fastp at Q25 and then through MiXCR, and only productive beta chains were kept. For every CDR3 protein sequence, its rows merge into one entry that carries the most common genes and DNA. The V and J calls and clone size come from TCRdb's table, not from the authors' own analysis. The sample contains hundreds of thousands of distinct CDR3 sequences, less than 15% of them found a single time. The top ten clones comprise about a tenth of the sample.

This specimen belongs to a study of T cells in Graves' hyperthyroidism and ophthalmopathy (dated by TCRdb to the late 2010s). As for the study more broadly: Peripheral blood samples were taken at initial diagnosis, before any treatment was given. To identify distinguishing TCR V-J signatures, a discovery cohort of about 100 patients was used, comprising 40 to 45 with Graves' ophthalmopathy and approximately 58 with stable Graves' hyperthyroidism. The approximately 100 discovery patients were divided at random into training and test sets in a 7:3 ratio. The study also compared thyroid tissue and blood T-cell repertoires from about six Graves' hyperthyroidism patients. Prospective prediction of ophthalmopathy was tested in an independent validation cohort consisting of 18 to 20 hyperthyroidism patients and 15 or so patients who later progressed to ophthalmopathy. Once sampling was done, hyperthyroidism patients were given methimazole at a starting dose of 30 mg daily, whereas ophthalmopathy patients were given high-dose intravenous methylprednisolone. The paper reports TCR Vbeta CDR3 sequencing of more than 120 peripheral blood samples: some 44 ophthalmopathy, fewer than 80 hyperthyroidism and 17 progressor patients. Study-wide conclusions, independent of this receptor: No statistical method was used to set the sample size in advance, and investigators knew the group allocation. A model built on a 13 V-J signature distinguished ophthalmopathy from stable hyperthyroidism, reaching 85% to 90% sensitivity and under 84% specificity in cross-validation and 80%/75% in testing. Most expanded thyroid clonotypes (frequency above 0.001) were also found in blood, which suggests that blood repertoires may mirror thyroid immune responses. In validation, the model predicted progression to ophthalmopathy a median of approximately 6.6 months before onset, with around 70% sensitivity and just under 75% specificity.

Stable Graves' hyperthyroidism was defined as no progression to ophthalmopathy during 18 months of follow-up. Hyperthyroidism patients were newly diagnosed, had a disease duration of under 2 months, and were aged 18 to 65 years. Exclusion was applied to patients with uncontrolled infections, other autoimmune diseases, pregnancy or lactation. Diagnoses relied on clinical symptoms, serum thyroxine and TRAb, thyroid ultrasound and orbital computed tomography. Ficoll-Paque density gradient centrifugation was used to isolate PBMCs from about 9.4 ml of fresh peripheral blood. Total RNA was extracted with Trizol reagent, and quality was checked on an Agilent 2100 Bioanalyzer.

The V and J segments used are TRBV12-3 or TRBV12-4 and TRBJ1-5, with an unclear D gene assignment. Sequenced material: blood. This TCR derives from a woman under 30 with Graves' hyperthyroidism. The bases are TGTGCCAGCAGCCCCCCGGTTGGGCCCCAGCATTTT. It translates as CASSPPVGPQHF.